Detailed here is one TCR beta chain. Its antigen is unidentified. This sample is part of a study of breast tumors, draining lymph nodes, adjacent tissues. TCRdb independently ran MiXCR on the multiplex PCR reads; one entry per CDR3 protein. The table includes 200,000 to 300,000 distinct CDR3 sequences, under 35% detected once. Germline assignment: CDR1 SGHDT and CDR2 YYEEEE. V was shortened by 2 bases and J by 5 bases, with 13 bases between the two germline ends. The CDR3 runs 14 residues. Points from the study as a whole: Tumor and nontumor repertoires were significantly more similar in luminal-like than in basal-like breast cancer. Tumors had less TCR diversity than lymph nodes, more than nontumor tissue. The lymph node origin of tumor T cells was framed as consistent with a hypothesis, not demonstrated. Data fit most tumor T cells coming from lymph node, expanding in tumor.

The lymph nodes were axillary draining lymph nodes from breast cancer patients. The sequencing input was axillary lymph node tissue. This chain uses TRBV5-6 with TRBJ1-1, with a possible D match to TRBD1 (6 bases). The sequence came from a female donor with breast cancer. Some clones in this sample may be carry-over from other donors' samples. CDR3 sequence: CASSFPGAGTEAFF. The DNA for the CDR3 is TGTGCCAGCAGCTTTCCGGGGGCAGGGACTGAAGCTTTCTTT.